In its sample, the clone carrying this TCR beta chain was seen a few times. Its antigen is currently unknown. The data originate from a study of T-cell memory formation after mild COVID-19. Overall study findings and caveats: Researchers report contracting CD4+ clones mostly in CM and EM, with CD8+ clones in EMRA.

V gave up 1 base and J gave up 2 bases, with 6 bases separating them. There are 14 residues in the CDR3. Germline lookup yields CDR1 SGHDT and CDR2 YYEEEE. TCRdb fed the 5' RACE reads into MiXCR, producing one record per CDR3 protein. Among about 260,000 distinct CDR3 sequences listed, 16% were seen once. This sequence originates from a man between 18 and 29 years old who had mild COVID-19 (a few samples of this study predate the infection). Cell type and time point are not known. The rearrangement links TRBV5-6 to TRBJ2-2, with unresolved D. Sequencing was performed on PBMCs or a T cell subset sorted from them (not recorded which). The CDR3 DNA is TGTGCCAGCAGCTTGAAGACTAACACCGGGGAGCTGTTTTTT. Its translation: CASSLKTNTGELFF.